The 20 T cell receptor beta chains listed next were all sequenced from one sample in a study of identical twins (dated by TCRdb to 2016 to 2018). Library preparation was by 5' RACE. Sequencing used an Illumina HiSeq 2000. TCRdb reanalyzed the raw reads on its own, using fastp at Q25 for trimming and MiXCR for clone calling, and kept in-frame beta chains. Entries that share a CDR3 protein sequence are merged under the most common genes and DNA. The sample profile shows hundreds of thousands of distinct CDR3 sequences; 9% to 15% of them were found once. Roughly 7% of the sample lies in the top ten. The same data also went into a second study, on yellow fever vaccine responses in identical twins.

The sequenced material came from CD8+ T cells sorted from blood. The receptors come from a woman in her late teens or twenties in good health.

This clonotype was observed a few times. The CDR3 sequence is CASSQKIDRVGKLNTEAFF. CDR3 DNA sequence: TGTGCCAGCAGCCAAAAAATCGACAGGGTGGGCAAGTTGAACACTGAAGCTTTCTTT. This sequence joins TRBV3-1 and TRBJ1-1; 7 bases fit TRBD1. V lost 2 bases to trimming and J lost 0 bases; unmatched junction nucleotides: 15. CDR3 length: 19 amino acids. The germline V gene has CDR1 LGHDT and CDR2 YNNKEL (reference sequence). Based on the CDR3 plus reference TRBV3-1 and TRBJ1-1, the full variable domain is DTAVSQTPKYLVTQMGNDKSIKCEQNLGHDTMYWYKQDSKKFLKIMFSYNNKELIINETVPNRFSPKSPDKAHLNLHINSLELGDSAVYFCASSQKIDRVGKLNTEAFFGQGTRLTVV.

Here the CDR3 DNA reads TGTGCCAGCAGCCAAGCAAAGTCGAACACCGGGGAGCTGTTTTTT. It is translated as CASSQAKSNTGELFF. The genes are TRBV3-1 and TRBJ2-2; D gene unclear. Germline lookup yields CDR1 LGHDT and CDR2 YNNKEL (reference sequence). The CDR3 is 15 amino acids. V shed 1 base and J shed 0 bases, with 6 bases lying between them.

This chain links TRBV7-9 with TRBJ2-2; unclear D gene. Germline CDR1 reads SEHNR; CDR2 reads FQNEAQ (reference sequence). The CDR3 runs 12 residues. V lost 5 bases and J 6 bases, leaving 7 bases between the germline ends. The CDR3 spells CASSRVPGELFF. The CDR3 nucleotides read TGTGCCAGCAGCCGAGTCCCCGGGGAGCTGTTTTTT.

The chain employs TRBV29-1 and TRBJ2-5; TRBD1 matches at 7 bases. Germline loops: CDR1 SQVTM, CDR2 ANQGSEA. The CDR3 has 14 residues. Unmatched junction bases numbered 8, after V lost 3 bases and J lost 4 bases. The CDR3 DNA reads TGCAGCGTTGATGGGGACAGCCTTCCAGAGACCCAGTACTTC. Residues: CSVDGDSLPETQYF.

In DNA form, the CDR3 reads TGCAGTGCTAGAGATAGGGGGACAGCGAACACCGGGGAGCTGTTTTTT. As protein: CSARDRGTANTGELFF. This chain connects TRBV20-1 to TRBJ2-2; 7 bases align to TRBD1. Trimming took 0 bases from V and 0 from J; bases not matched to a gene: 4. Germline assignment: CDR1 DFQATT and CDR2 SNEGSKA (reference sequence). The CDR3 sequence is 16 residues long.

This clonotype was detected only a few times. This sequence joins TRBV5-6 and TRBJ1-1; D possibly corresponds to TRBD1 (6 bases). Germline CDR1 is SGHDT and CDR2 is YYEEEE. CDR3 length: 14 residues. V lost 4 bases, J lost 7 bases, and 17 bases lay in between. The CDR3 loop is CASSDTGQLREAFF. For the CDR3, the DNA is TGTGCCAGCAGCGACACCGGACAGCTGCGTGAAGCTTTCTTT.

This clonotype turned up a few times. The gene calls are TRBV15 and TRBJ2-1; 9 bases are a match to TRBD2. J gave up 6 bases and V 5 bases, and 5 bases lay outside the gene matches. Germline CDR1 reads LNHNV; CDR2 reads YYDKDF (reference sequence). The CDR3 is made up of 14 amino acids. CDR3 DNA sequence: TGTGCCACCAGCGGGCGGGGGGGCTTCAATGAGCAGTTCTTC. It codes for CATSGRGGFNEQFF.

This rearrangement joins TRBV29-1 to TRBJ2-7, with D unresolved. The CDR3 extends over 13 amino acids. Trimming shortened V by 7 bases and J by 5 bases, and 18 bases separated the two germline ends. Germline CDR1 is SQVTM and CDR2 is ANQGSEA. The DNA for the CDR3 is TGCAGCGCAAACCGGGCAGGCGGAGACGAGCAGTACTTC. This translates into CSANRAGGDEQYF.

This clonotype has a handful of counts. The V gene is TRBV11-1, the J gene TRBJ2-7; 8 bases align to TRBD1. CDR3 length: 14 amino acids. The V gene end was trimmed by 8 bases and the J gene end by 3 bases; junction bases not matched to a gene: 9. From germline, CDR1 is SGHAT and CDR2 FQDESV (reference sequence). The CDR3 DNA follows: TGTGCCAGCTCAAGGACAGGGAGGAACTACGAGCAGTACGTC. Residues: CASSRTGRNYEQYV.

This clonotype was seen many times. The V and J genes are TRBV5-5 and TRBJ2-2, with D possibly being TRBD1 or TRBD2 (5 bases each). The V end was cut by 1 base, the J end by 7 bases, with 17 bases between. Germline V lookup: CDR1 SGHKS, CDR2 YYEKEE (reference sequence). The CDR3 has 16 amino acids. CDR3 coding DNA: TGTGCCAGCAGCTTGCACCGGGACGGGATGAACGGGGAGCTGTTTTTT. Its translation: CASSLHRDGMNGELFF.

J is TRBJ1-2 and V is TRBV6-6; no reliable D call. The length of the CDR3 is 11 residues. Trimming cost V 4 bases and J 8 bases, with 8 bases left between them. Per the germline V gene, CDR1 is MNHNY and CDR2 is SVGAGI (reference sequence). The CDR3 bases are TGTGCCAGCAGTTCCCCAATGGGCTACACCTTC. Protein product: CASSSPMGYTF.

Only a few counts were recorded for this clonotype. The CDR3 DNA sequence: TGCAGTGCTAGTACCGGGACTAGCTTATACGAGCAGTACTTC. This encodes CSASTGTSLYEQYF. V is TRBV20-1 and J is TRBJ2-7, with 9 positions matching TRBD2. The length of the CDR3 is 14 residues. Germline values: CDR1 DFQATT, CDR2 SNEGSKA (reference sequence). With V trimmed by 3 bases and J by 4 bases, 7 bases remained unmatched.

In DNA form, the CDR3 reads TGTGCCAGCAGTGAAAGGGATCTCGACGGGGAGACCCAGTACTTC. Residues: CASSERDLDGETQYF. The chain links TRBV2 to TRBJ2-5; D remains unclear. This CDR3 has 15 residues. The ends were cut back, 2 bases at V and 5 bases at J, with 15 bases in the middle. Germline lookup yields CDR1 SNHLY and CDR2 FYNNEI. The whole variable domain, remainder taken from reference TRBV2 and TRBJ2-5, is EPEVTQTPSHQVTQMGQEVILRCVPISNHLYFYWYRQILGQKVEFLVSFYNNEISEKSEIFDDQFSVERPDGSNFTLKIRSTKLEDSAMYFCASSERDLDGETQYFGPGTRLLVL.

This clonotype showed up just a few times. The genes are TRBV2 and TRBJ2-2, with D possibly being TRBD1 (6 bases). Trimming left V 6 bases short and J 1 base short, with 15 bases between. There are 16 residues in the CDR3. The V gene's germline CDR1 is SNHLY and CDR2 FYNNEI. Written as DNA, the CDR3 is TGTGCCAGCAGCGTTTACCCGGGACAGAACACCGGGGAGCTGTTTTTT. This codes for CASSVYPGQNTGELFF.

The chain joins TRBV7-9 to TRBJ2-1; D is unresolved. The CDR3 spans 12 residues. Germline V gene data show CDR1 as SEHNR and CDR2 as FQNEAQ (reference sequence). V lost 3 bases to trimming and J lost 9 bases, with 9 bases between them. Here the CDR3 reads CASSFLLLEQFF. The CDR3 bases are TGTGCCAGCAGCTTCTTACTTCTTGAGCAGTTCTTC.

This clonotype was counted between two and nine times. The chain carries TRBV15 and TRBJ2-1; 11 nucleotides align to TRBD2. The CDR3 is 20 residues long. Germline assignment: CDR1 LNHNV and CDR2 YYDKDF (reference sequence). V shed 1 base, J shed 0 bases, and the junction held 11 bases outside the gene matches. For the CDR3, the DNA is TGTGCCACCAGCAGAGTAGTACTAGCGGGAGCAGGGGGCTCCTACAATGAGCAGTTCTTC. Amino acids: CATSRVVLAGAGGSYNEQFF.

This clonotype has more than one count but fewer than ten. The rearrangement joins TRBV4-1 to TRBJ2-1, with D perhaps given as TRBD1 or TRBD2 (5 bases each). Germline CDR1 is MGHRA and CDR2 is YSYEKL. The germline V and J ends were trimmed by 0 bases and 9 bases, with 9 bases remaining between them. The CDR3 covers 13 residues. The CDR3 DNA follows: TGCGCCAGCAGCCAAGATGCAGGGAGTGAGCAGTTCTTC. This translates into CASSQDAGSEQFF.

This clonotype was observed many times. This sequence joins TRBV12-3 or TRBV12-4 and TRBJ2-2; tentatively, D is TRBD2 (6 bases). Trimming stripped 5 bases from V and 4 bases from J, with 11 bases between. The CDR3 runs to 14 residues. CDR3 DNA: TGTGCCAGCAGTCCCGGACTAATCACCGGGGAGCTGTTTTTT. Its translation: CASSPGLITGELFF.

This clonotype was counted a few times. This chain connects TRBV28 to TRBJ2-7, with 7 bases fitting TRBD2. Germline V lookup: CDR1 MDHEN, CDR2 SYDVKM. This CDR3 is 14 amino acids long. V lost 4 bases and J lost 3; bases outside the gene matches: 6. CDR3 in DNA: TGTGCCAGCAGTTATGAGCGGGGAAACTACGAGCAGTACGTC. Its protein is CASSYERGNYEQYV.

The chain carries TRBV7-6 and TRBJ1-5; D gene ambiguous. The germline V gene has CDR1 SGHVS and CDR2 FNYEAQ. The CDR3 has 13 residues. V dropped 0 bases and J dropped 7 bases, with 7 bases sitting between them. The CDR3 loop is CASSLAVAQPQHF. The DNA of the CDR3 is TGTGCCAGCAGCTTAGCGGTGGCACAGCCCCAGCATTTT.